This T cell receptor beta chain was recovered during a study of STAT5B mutations in CD4+ large granular lymphocyte leukemia. At the level of the study: The CDR3 'QG' motif was associated with a particular HLA allele among healthy donors. Study-level results: Patient CD4-sorted repertoires stayed more clonal than healthy ones after leukemic-clone removal. TRBV06-family usage was enriched in top patient clones (8/27) versus controls (2/35).

Controls came from buffy coats of healthy blood donors. The V end was cut by 4 bases, the J end by 3 bases, with 18 bases between. This CDR3 contains 16 residues. Per the germline V gene, CDR1 is KGHSH and CDR2 is LQKENI. Data came from immunoSEQ multiplex PCR; TCRdb stores just in-frame clones and leaves some out. The sample carries 35,000 or so clones, 87% recorded once. Concerning this clone: What it binds is unknown.

This receptor was taken from a human donor in good health. The J gene is TRBJ2-5, the V gene TRBV18, with D possibly called TRBD1 or TRBD2 (6 bases each). The specimen sequenced was CD4+ T cells from blood buffy coats. The CDR3 nucleotides are TGTGCCAGCTCACAGCTTCCGGGGGCTTTGGAAGAGACCCAGTACTTC. Translation: CASSQLPGALEETQYF. Drawing the rest from reference TRBV18 and TRBJ2-5, the complete variable domain is NAGVMQNPRHLVRRRGQEARLRCSPMKGHSHVYWYRQLPEEGLKFMVYLQKENIIDESGMPKERFSAEFPKEGPSILRIQQVVRGDSAAYFCASSQLPGALEETQYFGPGTRLLVL.